The clone carrying this T cell receptor (beta chain) came up many times. Its target is unknown. The germline CDR1 and CDR2 sequences are DFQATT and SNEGSKA (reference sequence). Trimming at V came to 0 bases and at J to 5 bases, leaving 8 bases not matched to a gene. The CDR3 is 15 residues long. Making use of molecular barcodes, quantitative 5'-RACE generated TCR beta libraries. TCRdb reprocessed the 5' RACE reads via MiXCR and lists one record per CDR3 protein. This table holds 500,000 or so distinct CDR3 sequences, about 5.4% found once. The record originates from a study of CD8 T cells in ankylosing spondylitis. Whole-study results and caveats: Blood from ankylosing spondylitis patients appeared to carry a characteristic roughly eight-variant TCR beta motif. Disease-linked clones reportedly showed significant enrichment in matched ankylosing spondylitis synovial fluid.

The origin of this receptor is a male donor with ankylosing spondylitis. The V gene is TRBV20-1, the J gene TRBJ2-7, with 9 bases fitting TRBD2. Sequencing used blood, either unsorted or a sorted T cell fraction (not recorded which). The CDR3 spells CSARDRLAGTNEQYF. Written as DNA, the CDR3 is TGCAGTGCTAGAGATCGGCTAGCGGGAACCAACGAGCAGTACTTC.